Reported below is one T cell receptor beta chain. The specificity of this receptor is unknown. Base qualities were left out, and no much larger clone turns up one base away. The data belong to a study of control samples from healthy donors and cancer patients (dated by TCRdb to 2020 to 2022). The library was produced with the immunoSEQ multiplex PCR assay. Drawn from immuneACCESS, this table holds only the in-frame rearrangements with V and J called that TCRdb kept. Clones are partly lost; checked studies trace under half to an unresolved V gene and leave the rest unexplained. Within this sample are 100,000 to 150,000 clones, with less than 90% of them counted one time only. Around 1.8% of the sample is taken by the ten largest. What was sequenced was blood. The clonotype comes from a man younger than 35 in good health.

CDR3 region: CASSSLGRASTGELFF. The DNA sequence is as follows: TGTGCCAGCAGCTCCCTTGGGCGGGCCTCCACCGGGGAGCTGTTTTTT. Recombination joined TRBV7-3 with TRBJ2-2, with TRBD2 perhaps the D gene, on 5 matching bases. Via the germline V gene, CDR1 is SGHTA and CDR2 FQGTGA. Counted from cysteine to phenylalanine, this CDR3 has 16 amino acids. Only the CDR3 region is kept as DNA, spanning 48 bases read in frame from base 1. V is pared back by 4 bases and J by 4 bases, with 16 bases lying between the germline termini. Here the CDR3 is joined to the reference TRBV7-3 and TRBJ2-2 genes, and the full variable domain is: GAGVSQTPSNKVTEKGKYVELRCDPISGHTALYWYRQSLGQGPEFLIYFQGTGAADDSGLPNDRFFAVRPEGSVSTLKIQRTERGDSAVYLCASSSLGRASTGELFFGEGSRLTVL.